This TCR beta chain was profiled in a study of neurological immune-mediated disorders (dated by TCRdb to about 2019). Background on the whole study: Peripheral blood TCR-beta repertoires from patients with HTLV-I-associated myelopathy (HAM/TSP), patients with multiple sclerosis, and healthy controls were compared in the study using UMI-based sequencing. Longitudinal samples, technical triplicates and paired sorted CD4+ and CD8+ T-cell subsets, alongside PBMC samples, were included among the roughly 96 TCR-beta libraries. The cohort was made up of 68 subjects, consisting of about 14 HAM/TSP patients, about 34 multiple sclerosis patients and approximately 20 healthy controls. The paper as a whole reports these results and caveats: Expanded clones from different subjects shared no identical CDR3 amino acid sequences, which suggests that TCR-beta repertoires were private in all groups. The highest TCR clonal expansion was observed in HAM/TSP patients, whereas the lowest was observed in MS patients, even when compared with healthy controls.

Trimming takes 5 bases from V and 1 base from J, and the germline ends sit 15 bases apart. Per the germline V gene, SGHRS is the CDR1 and YFSETQ is the CDR2. From the cysteine through the phenylalanine, the CDR3 covers 15 amino acids. Of the read, only the CDR3 DNA is kept; its 45 bases are in frame from base 1. Many counts were recorded for this clonotype. The antigen it binds to is not known. Base qualities are not recorded, but no much larger clone differs from it by a single base. The healthy controls were volunteers from a blood bank in Maryland, USA. Sorted-subset TCR libraries were prepared from about a million sorted CD4+ or CD8+ T cells. Peripheral blood underwent Ficoll-Hypaque density gradient centrifugation to isolate PBMCs, which were then cryopreserved in liquid nitrogen. The study also sequenced paired sorted CD4+ and CD8+ subsets from healthy controls, HAM/TSP patients and MS patients.

cDNA was synthesized by template-switch 5'RACE using a primer carrying a 10-nucleotide random unique molecular identifier by which each TCR transcript was tagged. Every sequencing run yielded over 160 million TCR-beta sequences covering 15-18 subjects. Total RNA was extracted with the RNeasy kit. TCR-beta VDJ regions were amplified with primers for the TCR constant region and the 5'RACE anchor, using the KAPA Real-time Library Amplification kit. A first PCR added sample indexes and Illumina adaptors, after which a second PCR increased the library yield. After purification with Ampure beads, the TCR product of roughly 650 bp was size-selected on a 2% E-gel SizeSelection system. Library quality was checked on a Bioanalyzer, concentration was measured with Qubit, and libraries were quantified with the Kapa Library Quantification kit before pooling. Paired-end 2 x 150 bp sequencing of the libraries was performed on an Illumina HiSeq 2500. To increase sequence diversity, about 25-31% phiX was spiked into each library pool. The authors' pipeline ran thus. The UMI-based MiGEC pipeline processed quality-filtered reads and removed over 75% of raw TCR sequences during error correction. IMGT germline references were used for alignment of VDJ genes, and clonotypes were defined by a unique CDR3 amino acid sequence together with V-J genes. VDJtools evaluated clonal expansion, Shannon diversity and CDR3 relatedness (CalcPairwiseDistances, ClusterSamples); CLCbio workbench built phylogenetic trees. Clones with at least 8 unique UMIs were defined as expanded, with this threshold being based on coefficient-of-variation modelling across technical triplicates. The public reads were reprocessed in TCRdb via fastp at Q25 and MiXCR, keeping in-frame beta chains. Rows with one shared CDR3 protein collapse into an entry with the most common genes and DNA. The V and J calls shown here were made by TCRdb, not taken from the authors' results. This sample holds 40,000 to 45,000 distinct CDR3 sequences; under 6.5% were observed only once. In total, the top ten clones hold about 0.57% of the sample.

Material: CD4+ T cells from blood. The receptor chain draws on TRBV5-1 and TRBJ1-1, and the D gene may be TRBD1, 6 bases matching. The TCR originated in a woman aged 35 to 49 in good health. CDR3 protein: CASRATGKANTEAFF. The DNA sequence reads TGCGCCAGCAGGGCAACAGGGAAAGCGAACACTGAAGCTTTCTTT.